One and the same sample provided the 19 T cell receptor beta chains below, sequenced in a study of CXCR3-negative and CXCR3-positive naive CD8 T cells. The authors prepared UMI-labeled TRB cDNA libraries by 5' RACE. TCRdb reprocessed the 5' RACE reads, with one entry per CDR3 protein and no DNA. The sample data list about 150,000 distinct CDR3 sequences. Study outcomes and limitations: Higher TRB CDR3 hydrophobicity marked CXCR3-positive naive cells relative to CXCR3-negative naive cells.

No antigens are known for them. The specimen was naive CXCR3+ CD8+ T cells from blood. The subset was: CD45RO-CCR7+CD27+CD95- naive CD8+ T cells expressing CXCR3 (TNR3+). These receptor sequences come from a human donor in good health. Some clones in this sample may be carry-over from other donors' samples.

The gene calls are TRBV20-1 and TRBJ2-1; the D call from TCRdb, TRBD2, cannot be confirmed without DNA. Germline assignment: CDR1 DFQATT and CDR2 SNEGSKA (reference sequence). The CDR3 is 16 residues long. The CDR3 reads CSAPRPLAGAFDEQFF.

V and J are TRBV19 and TRBJ2-7; TCRdb picks TRBD1, but there is no DNA to check that call. The CDR3 is made up of 15 amino acids. Germline-derived CDR1 and CDR2 are LNHDA and SQIVND (reference sequence). The CDR3 sequence: CASSVNAVPLYEQYF.

The chain combines TRBV20-1 with TRBJ2-5; the D call of TRBD2 rests on TCRdb alone, since no DNA is present to check it. Germline assignment: CDR1 DFQATT and CDR2 SNEGSKA (reference sequence). CDR3 size: 13 residues. The CDR3 reads CSARERGSETQYF.

CDR3 loop: CASSSYDSLGANVLTF. The chain joins TRBV27 to TRBJ2-6; TCRdb's D gene call, TRBD1, goes unchecked for lack of DNA. The CDR3 has 16 amino acids. Germline V gene lookup returns CDR1 MNHEY and CDR2 SMNVEV (reference sequence).

The rearrangement uses TRBV6-2 or TRBV6-3 and TRBJ2-1; as DNA is missing, the TRBD1 call by TCRdb cannot be tested. The CDR3 runs to 15 residues. Germline loops: CDR1 MNHEY, CDR2 SVGEGT. CDR3 amino acids: CASSTGTGPYNERFF.

J is TRBJ2-1 and V is TRBV7-2; TCRdb's D gene call, TRBD1, goes unchecked for lack of DNA. CDR3 size: 16 residues. Germline assignment: CDR1 SGHTA and CDR2 FQGNSA. The CDR3 loop reads CASSLVGGLSYNEQFF.

The gene calls are TRBV12-3 or TRBV12-4 and TRBJ1-1. The CDR3 extends over 13 amino acids. CDR3 amino acids: CASGRTANTEAFF.

The V call is TRBV29-1, the J call TRBJ2-1; TCRdb proposes TRBD1, but this gene call is untestable without DNA. The germline gives CDR1 SQVTM, CDR2 ANQGSEA. The CDR3 sequence is 13 residues long. The CDR3 here is CSAPGLGVNEQFF.

The CDR3 here is CASSTSLAVYYNEQFF. V is TRBV13 and J is TRBJ2-1; TCRdb's D gene call, TRBD2, goes unchecked for lack of DNA. CDR3 size: 16 residues. Germline assignment: CDR1 PRHDT and CDR2 FYEKMQ (reference sequence).

The CDR3: CASSSPTSGSNTGELFF. This chain links TRBV28 with TRBJ2-2; the TRBD2 assignment by TCRdb is unverifiable without DNA. This CDR3 contains 17 residues. Germline V gives CDR1 MDHEN, CDR2 SYDVKM.

The V call is TRBV28, the J call TRBJ2-7; TCRdb lists TRBD1, though no DNA is available to test this call. There are 14 residues in the CDR3. Germline V gene lookup returns CDR1 MDHEN and CDR2 SYDVKM. CDR3 sequence: CASSSGQGAYEQYF.

This sequence joins TRBV19 and TRBJ2-7; as DNA is missing, the TRBD1 call by TCRdb cannot be tested. The CDR3 has 15 amino acids. Germline lookup yields CDR1 LNHDA and CDR2 SQIVND (reference sequence). CDR3 amino acids: CASSASPGGLPEQYF.

The chain uses TRBV12-3 or TRBV12-4 and TRBJ2-7; TCRdb lists TRBD1, though no DNA is available to test this call. There are 13 residues in the CDR3. This CDR3 reads CAGSSGTGYEQYF.

The V call is TRBV7-8, the J call TRBJ1-4; with no DNA, the TCRdb D assignment of TRBD1 cannot be verified. This CDR3 contains 13 residues. Germline V gives CDR1 SGHVS, CDR2 FQNEAQ. The CDR3 reads CASSLGVREKLFF.

The V gene is TRBV7-3, the J gene TRBJ2-7; TCRdb indicates TRBD2, and absent DNA this call remains unverified. From germline, CDR1 is SGHTA and CDR2 FQGTGA. The CDR3 sequence is 13 residues long. The CDR3 sequence: CASIGTSGHEQYF.

The chain carries TRBV15 and TRBJ2-7; TCRdb lists TRBD2, though no DNA is available to test this call. The germline V gene encodes CDR1 LNHNV and CDR2 YYDKDF (reference sequence). The CDR3 totals 16 residues. CDR3 region: CATSWGGASSSYEQYF.

V usage is TRBV4-1 and J usage is TRBJ2-7. Germline V gene data show CDR1 as MGHRA and CDR2 as YSYEKL. The CDR3 is made up of 14 amino acids. This CDR3 is CASSQSLWSSEQYF.

The rearrangement links TRBV4-3 to TRBJ2-1. The CDR3 contains 16 residues. Germline lookup yields CDR1 LGHNA and CDR2 YSLEER. The CDR3 region is CASSLTDWSSYNEQFF.

CDR3 protein: CSVAGLAANEQFF. The chain carries TRBV29-1 and TRBJ2-1; with no DNA, the TCRdb D assignment of TRBD2 cannot be verified. The CDR3 spans 13 residues. Germline-derived CDR1 and CDR2 are SQVTM and ANQGSEA.